Below are 32 T cell receptor beta chains sequenced from a single sample in a study of CD8 T cells in ankylosing spondylitis. General study results and limits: A TCR beta motif made of under 10 highly homologous variants seemed typical of ankylosing spondylitis blood.

Their recognized antigens are unknown. TCRdb reprocessed the 5' RACE reads via MiXCR and lists one record per CDR3 protein. The sample has hundreds of thousands of distinct CDR3 sequences; more than 15% are singletons. The specimen sequenced was blood, either unsorted or a sorted T cell fraction (not recorded which). These receptors were collected from a male donor with ankylosing spondylitis.

This clonotype was picked up many times. The chain uses TRBV29-1 and TRBJ2-7, with 7 nucleotides matching TRBD1. CDR1 and CDR2 (germline): SQVTM, ANQGSEA. J lost 0 bases, V lost 6 bases, and 2 bases had no gene match. CDR3 size: 12 residues. The CDR3 sequence: CSVRQGSYEQYF. CDR3 DNA: TGCAGCGTCCGACAGGGCTCCTACGAGCAGTACTTC.

The chain recombines TRBV4-2 with TRBJ2-1; the D is unclear. Germline V lookup: CDR1 LGHNA, CDR2 YNFKEQ. This CDR3 is built from 15 residues. The V end lost 0 bases, the J end lost 4 bases, and 10 bases lay between the germline ends. The CDR3: CASSQDLGGYNEQFF. The CDR3 DNA follows: TGTGCCAGCAGCCAAGACTTAGGCGGATACAATGAGCAGTTCTTC.

This clonotype came up a few times. The CDR3 sequence is CASSPQSVTEAFF. The CDR3 region has the DNA TGTGCCAGCAGTCCCCAGTCGGTCACTGAAGCTTTCTTT. The rearrangement links TRBV7-8 to TRBJ1-1; D remains unclear. V was cut by 6 bases and J by 4 bases, with 12 bases left in between. CDR3 length equals 13 residues. Germline CDR1 is SGHVS and CDR2 is FQNEAQ.

The chain employs TRBV6-1 and TRBJ1-1, with TRBD1 matching over 8 bases. CDR1 and CDR2 (germline): MNHNS, SASEGT. Losses at the gene ends were 7 bases for V and 2 bases for J; bases not matched to a gene: 12. CDR3 length: 16 residues. CDR3 protein: CASTYPVDRANTEAFF. The CDR3 DNA sequence: TGTGCCAGCACCTACCCGGTGGACAGGGCTAACACTGAAGCTTTCTTT.

This clonotype appeared many times. This rearrangement joins TRBV7-6 to TRBJ2-2, with D perhaps TRBD1 (6 bases). Per the germline V gene, CDR1 is SGHVS and CDR2 is FNYEAQ. The germline V and J ends were trimmed by 5 bases and 6 bases, with 7 bases remaining between them. CDR3 length: 12 residues. CDR3 sequence reads: CASSPGAGELFF. Written as DNA, the CDR3 is TGTGCCAGCAGCCCAGGGGCCGGGGAGCTGTTTTTT. The variable domain in full, completed from reference TRBV7-6 and TRBJ2-2, reads GAGVSQSPRYKVTKRGQDVALRCDPISGHVSLYWYRQALGQGPEFLTYFNYEAQQDKSGLPNDRFSAERPEGSISTLTIQRTEQRDSAMYRCASSPGAGELFFGEGSRLTVL.

This clonotype was detected a few times. The CDR3 region has the DNA TGTGCCAGCAGTTTAGCGCTCACAGGGTTGGCTGGGGCCAACGTCCTGACTTTC. Translated, it gives CASSLALTGLAGANVLTF. The chain links TRBV12-3 or TRBV12-4 to TRBJ2-6; the D gene is possibly TRBD1 (6 bases). V lost 0 bases and J 2 bases, leaving 14 bases between the germline ends. The CDR3 runs 18 residues.

The chain has TRBV2 and TRBJ2-7, with D possibly being TRBD2 (5 bases). Germline V gene sequence: CDR1 SNHLY, CDR2 FYNNEI. The CDR3 sequence is 14 residues long. V was shortened by 4 bases and J by 0 bases, with 10 bases between the two germline ends. The CDR3 reads CASSGPSSSYEQYF. The CDR3 DNA sequence: TGTGCCAGCAGTGGACCTAGCAGCTCCTACGAGCAGTACTTC.

The V gene is TRBV6-5, the J gene TRBJ1-4, with TRBD1 identical over 10 bases. The CDR3 is made up of 15 amino acids. J was trimmed by 8 bases and V by 2 bases; bases with no gene match: 5. Germline V lookup: CDR1 MNHEY, CDR2 SVGAGI. This CDR3 is CASSYDRGRGEKLFF. In nucleotides, the CDR3 is TGTGCCAGCAGTTACGACAGGGGGCGCGGAGAAAAACTGTTTTTT.

In the case of this clonotype: This could be a read error, since a much larger clone is one nucleotide away. V gene TRBV11-2 combines with J gene TRBJ1-5, with D hard to call. The V gene's germline CDR1 is SGHAT and CDR2 FQNNGV. CDR3 length: 13 residues. Trimming left V 1 base short and J 6 bases short, with 7 bases between. DNA for the CDR3: TGTGCCAGCAGCTTAGGGAGGACTCAGCCCCAGCATTTT. Residues: CASSLGRTQPQHF.

This clonotype has just a few counts. The V and J genes are TRBV12-3 or TRBV12-4 and TRBJ1-5, with TRBD1 matching 10 bases. J lost 6 bases, V lost 7 bases, and 6 bases had no gene match. This CDR3 spans 14 amino acids. The CDR3 coding sequence is TGTGCCAGCACAAGGACAGGGGGTCGTCAGCCCCAGCATTTT. Translated, it gives CASTRTGGRQPQHF.

Remarks on this clonotype: A read error may explain this, as a much larger clone is one base away. The rearrangement joins TRBV12-3 or TRBV12-4 to TRBJ1-5; the D is unclear. This CDR3 region has 13 residues. This CDR3 reads CACSFRRDQPQHF. Here the CDR3 DNA reads TGTGCCTGCAGTTTCCGGAGGGATCAGCCCCAGCATTTT.

The J gene is TRBJ2-7, the V gene TRBV20-1, with 9 nucleotides matching TRBD1. V lost 7 bases, J lost 2 bases, and 6 bases stayed unmatched. This CDR3 has 13 amino acids. The V gene's germline CDR1 is DFQATT and CDR2 SNEGSKA (reference sequence). In DNA, the CDR3 is TGCAGTGTCAGGACAGGGGCCCCCTACGAGCAGTACTTC. Translating it yields CSVRTGAPYEQYF.

The J gene is TRBJ1-3, the V gene TRBV7-3; D gene ambiguous. Looked up from germline, CDR1 is SGHTA and CDR2 is FQGTGA. CDR3 size: 16 residues. Trimming left V 5 bases short and J 0 bases short, with 14 bases between. The DNA for the CDR3 is TGTGCCAGCAGCCTAGGAGGACGGTCCTCTGGAAACACCATATATTTT. It yields the protein CASSLGGRSSGNTIYF.

The chain couples TRBV5-6 to TRBJ2-5, with 14 bases lining up with TRBD2. The germline CDR1 and CDR2 sequences are SGHDT and YYEEEE. This CDR3 is built from 15 residues. The J segment lost 7 bases and the V segment lost 2 bases, leaving 4 bases of the junction unmatched. CDR3 coding DNA: TGTGCCAGCAGCTTCGGGACTAGCGGGAGTGGGACCCAGTACTTC. It encodes CASSFGTSGSGTQYF.

This clonotype came up a few times. The chain employs TRBV6-2 or TRBV6-3 and TRBJ2-1; D is ambiguous. Germline V gene lookup returns CDR1 MNHEY and CDR2 SVGEGT. V was shortened by 0 bases and J by 0 bases, with 9 bases between the two germline ends. The CDR3 runs 16 residues. The CDR3 DNA is TGTGCCAGCAGTTACTCGATATCTAGCTCCTACAATGAGCAGTTCTTC. Translation: CASSYSISSSYNEQFF.

The chain has TRBV20-1 and TRBJ1-1, with TRBD1 matching over 8 bases. V lost 5 bases and J lost 6; bases outside the gene matches: 5. Germline CDR1 and CDR2: DFQATT and SNEGSKA (reference sequence). The CDR3 has 12 amino acids. CDR3 in amino acids: CSASTGEAEAFF. Here the CDR3 DNA reads TGCAGTGCTTCGACAGGGGAGGCTGAAGCTTTCTTT.

This clonotype was picked up a small number of times. The J gene is TRBJ2-7, the V gene TRBV28, with D possibly matching TRBD1 (7 bases). The CDR3 consists of 12 residues. Trimming stripped 4 bases from V and 6 bases from J, with 10 bases between. Germline CDR1 and CDR2: MDHEN and SYDVKM. This chain's CDR3 is CASSYRGGEQYF. CDR3 DNA: TGTGCCAGCAGTTACAGGGGAGGCGAGCAGTACTTC. Filled out from reference TRBV28 and TRBJ2-7, the complete variable domain reads DVKVTQSSRYLVKRTGEKVFLECVQDMDHENMFWYRQDPGLGLRLIYFSYDVKMKEKGDIPEGYSVSREKKERFSLILESASTNQTSMYLCASSYRGGEQYFGPGTRLTVT.

The chain uses TRBV20-1 and TRBJ1-1, with 7 bases that match TRBD1. V was pared by 0 bases and J by 1 base, with 2 bases of the junction left unmatched. Germline-derived CDR1 and CDR2 are DFQATT and SNEGSKA (reference sequence). The CDR3 is 14 residues long. The CDR3 loop is CSARDGTANTEAFF. In DNA, the CDR3 is TGCAGTGCTAGAGATGGGACAGCGAACACTGAAGCTTTCTTT.

This clonotype has only a few counts. The rearrangement links TRBV24-1 to TRBJ2-1; the D is unclear. Germline V gene lookup returns CDR1 KGHDR and CDR2 SFDVKD. The CDR3 is 15 amino acids. The V end was cut by 4 bases, the J end by 6 bases, with 15 bases between. CDR3 loop: CATSDPSTETNEQFF. The CDR3 nucleotides read TGTGCCACCAGTGACCCTAGTACTGAGACCAATGAGCAGTTCTTC.

In its sample, this clonotype was seen a few times. V and J are TRBV7-8 and TRBJ1-1; perhaps TRBD1 as D (6 bases). Trimming cost V 8 bases and J 1 base, with 8 bases left between them. Germline V lookup: CDR1 SGHVS, CDR2 FQNEAQ. CDR3 size: 12 residues. The CDR3, as DNA: TGTGCCAGCCAAGGGGGGAACACTGAAGCTTTCTTT. Residues: CASQGGNTEAFF.

The V and J genes are TRBV12-3 or TRBV12-4 and TRBJ2-3, with 13 positions matching TRBD2. V trimming: 6 bases; J trimming: 5 bases; junction bases outside the gene matches: 5. This CDR3 has 15 residues. The CDR3 sequence is CASRLTSGGRDTQYF. The DNA of the CDR3 is TGTGCCAGCAGACTGACTAGCGGGGGGAGAGATACGCAGTATTTT.

This clonotype was counted between two and nine times. This chain uses TRBV20-1 with TRBJ2-1; 9 bases fit TRBD2. V lost 5 bases and J lost 8; bases outside the gene matches: 7. CDR3 length: 13 amino acids. Germline CDR1 and CDR2: DFQATT and SNEGSKA (reference sequence). The CDR3 DNA is TGCAGTGCTGATAGCGGGAGTACCGATGAGCAGTTCTTC. It yields the protein CSADSGSTDEQFF.

This clonotype was picked up a small number of times. This rearrangement joins TRBV12-3 or TRBV12-4 to TRBJ1-5; D not certain. This CDR3 has 15 residues. V was cut by 6 bases and J by 2 bases, with 14 bases left in between. In DNA form, the CDR3 reads TGTGCCAGCAGCCGTGGAGAGGATGGCAATCAGCCCCAGCATTTT. This encodes CASSRGEDGNQPQHF.

This chain uses TRBV30 with TRBJ2-5; 10 bases map to TRBD1. The germline V gene encodes CDR1 GTSNPN and CDR2 SVGIG (reference sequence). The ends lost 4 bases at V and 5 bases at J; junction bases unmatched: 10. There are 15 residues in the CDR3. The CDR3 DNA reads as TGTGCCTGGACACCGGGACAGGGGTGGGGTGAGACCCAGTACTTC. Its translation: CAWTPGQGWGETQYF.

This clonotype was detected a few times. This chain uses TRBV19 with TRBJ2-5, with 7 nucleotides matching TRBD1. With V trimmed by 6 bases and J by 2 bases, 3 bases remained unmatched. This CDR3 has 13 residues. Germline values: CDR1 LNHDA, CDR2 SQIVND (reference sequence). CDR3 region: CASRTGQQETQYF. The CDR3 nucleotides read TGTGCCAGTAGGACAGGGCAGCAAGAGACCCAGTACTTC.

The chain uses TRBV6-2 or TRBV6-3 and TRBJ1-2; weak D call: TRBD1 (5 bases). Per the germline V gene, CDR1 is MNHEY and CDR2 is SVGEGT. The germline V and J ends were trimmed by 5 bases and 3 bases, with 16 bases remaining between them. This CDR3 has 15 residues. The CDR3 spells CASSKQTGTDYGYTF. CDR3 nucleotide sequence: TGTGCCAGCAGTAAACAAACCGGGACCGACTATGGCTACACCTTC.

This clonotype was recorded at least ten times. The chain joins TRBV12-3 or TRBV12-4 to TRBJ2-5; tentative D call: TRBD1 (6 bases). The CDR3 consists of 14 residues. V was cut by 6 bases and J by 5 bases, with 16 bases left in between. CDR3: CASRETGGRETQYF. For the CDR3, the DNA is TGTGCCAGCAGAGAGACTGGGGGCCGGGAGACCCAGTACTTC.

CDR3 coding DNA: TGTGCCAGCAGTGGTCTGACAGTCTATAGCTCCTACGAGCAGTACTTC. Amino acid sequence: CASSGLTVYSSYEQYF. This chain joins TRBV25-1 and TRBJ2-7; D perhaps matches TRBD1 (5 bases). Per germline, CDR1 MGHDK and CDR2 SYGVNS. The CDR3 is 16 amino acids. V shed 4 bases and J shed 0 bases, with 16 bases lying between them.

The count of this clonotype is one. This chain links TRBV7-9 with TRBJ2-2; perhaps TRBD1 as D (7 bases). The V gene's germline CDR1 is SEHNR and CDR2 FQNEAQ (reference sequence). V lost 3 bases, J lost 4 bases, and 12 bases lay in between. This CDR3 is 15 amino acids long. CDR3: CASSFQGGVTGELFF. Here the CDR3 DNA reads TGTGCCAGCAGCTTCCAGGGGGGAGTCACCGGGGAGCTGTTTTTT.

The rearrangement uses TRBV7-9 and TRBJ1-1; no clear D gene. Trimming left V 5 bases short and J 6 bases short, with 19 bases between. The CDR3 is 15 residues long. Per germline, CDR1 SEHNR and CDR2 FQNEAQ (reference sequence). This chain's CDR3 is CASSPQDVGYPEAFF. The CDR3 nucleotides are TGTGCCAGCAGCCCCCAAGATGTAGGTTACCCTGAAGCTTTCTTT.

The CDR3 DNA sequence: TGCAGCGTCCTTCGACAGGGCCAGAGCACAGATACGCAGTATTTT. Protein sequence: CSVLRQGQSTDTQYF. The V and J genes are TRBV29-1 and TRBJ2-3; 7 bases map to TRBD1. The CDR3 is 15 amino acids. Trimming at V came to 6 bases and at J to 0 bases, leaving 9 bases not matched to a gene. The V gene's germline CDR1 is SQVTM and CDR2 ANQGSEA.

The CDR3 coding sequence is TGTGCCAGCAGTTTACGGACTAGCGGGCCCGGCAATGAGCAGTTCTTC. Translated, it gives CASSLRTSGPGNEQFF. The chain is built from TRBV28 and TRBJ2-1, with 11 bases matching TRBD2. The V segment lost 2 bases and the J segment 6 bases; nucleotides outside the gene matches: 6. The length of the CDR3 is 16 residues. Germline V gene data show CDR1 as MDHEN and CDR2 as SYDVKM.